This TCR beta chain was recorded in a study of blood T cell repertoires in COVID-19. Study summary: Sites across the United States, Italy and Spain contributed samples from acute and convalescent COVID-19. In each case, the material was cDNA or gDNA derived from T cells, B-cell-depleted T cells, or PBMCs.

Original processing notes: Amplified reference gene primers provided the basis for estimating nucleated cell counts. The data were produced by immunoSEQ multiplex PCR, yet TCRdb's version contains in-frame clones alone and is incomplete. The DNA was the basis for D and trimming; V, J and clone size are from that table. The sample records 120,000 or so clones, around 90% being singletons. This CDR3 is built from 17 residues. The junction had 8 bases not matched to a gene; V was cut back by 4 bases and J by 3 bases. Looked up from germline, CDR1 is SGHTA and CDR2 is FQGNSA. The chain recombines TRBV7-2 with TRBJ2-6, with 8 nucleotides matching TRBD1. This sequence originates from a human donor in a cohort sampled during active COVID-19. The sequenced material came from peripheral blood. The CDR3 region has the DNA TGTGCCAGCAGCTCCCAGGGGGCGTTCGTTGGGGCCAACGTCCTGACTTTC. Translating it yields CASSSQGAFVGANVLTF.